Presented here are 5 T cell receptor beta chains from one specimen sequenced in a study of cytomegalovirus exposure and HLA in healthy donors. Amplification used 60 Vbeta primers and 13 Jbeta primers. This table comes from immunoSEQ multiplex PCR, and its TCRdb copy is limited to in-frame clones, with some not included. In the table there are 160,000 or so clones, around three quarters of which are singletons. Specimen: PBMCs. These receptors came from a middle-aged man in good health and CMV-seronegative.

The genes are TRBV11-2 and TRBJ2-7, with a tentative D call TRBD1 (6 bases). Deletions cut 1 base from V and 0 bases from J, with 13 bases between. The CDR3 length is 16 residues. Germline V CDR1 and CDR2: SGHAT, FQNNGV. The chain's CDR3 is CASSLVTGQSSYEQYF. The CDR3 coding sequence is TGTGCCAGCAGCTTAGTCACAGGGCAAAGCTCCTACGAGCAGTACTTC.

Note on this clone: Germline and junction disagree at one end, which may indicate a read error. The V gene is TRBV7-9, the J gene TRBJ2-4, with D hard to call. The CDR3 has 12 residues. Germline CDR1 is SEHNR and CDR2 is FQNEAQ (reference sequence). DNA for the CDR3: TGTGCCAGCAGCTCTGGGCTAAACAGTCAGTACTTC. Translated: CASSSGLNSQYF.

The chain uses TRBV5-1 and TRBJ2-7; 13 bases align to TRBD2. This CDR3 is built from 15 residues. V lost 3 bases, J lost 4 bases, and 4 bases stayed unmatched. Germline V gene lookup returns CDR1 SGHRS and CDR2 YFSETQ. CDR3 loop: CASSSGTSGMYEQYF. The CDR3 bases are TGCGCCAGCAGCTCAGGGACTAGCGGGATGTACGAGCAGTACTTC.

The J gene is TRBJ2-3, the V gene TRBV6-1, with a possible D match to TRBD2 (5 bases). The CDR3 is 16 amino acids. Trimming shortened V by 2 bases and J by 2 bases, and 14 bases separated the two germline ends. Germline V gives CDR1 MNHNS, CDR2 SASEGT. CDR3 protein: CASSERMGVITDTQYF. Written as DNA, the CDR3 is TGTGCCAGCAGTGAAAGGATGGGAGTGATCACAGATACGCAGTATTTT.

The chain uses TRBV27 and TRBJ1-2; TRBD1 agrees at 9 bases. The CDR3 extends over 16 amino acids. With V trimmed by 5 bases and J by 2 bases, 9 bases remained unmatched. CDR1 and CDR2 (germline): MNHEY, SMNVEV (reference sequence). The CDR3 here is CASSPASGTGNYGYTF. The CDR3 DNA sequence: TGTGCCAGCAGTCCCGCCTCCGGGACAGGGAACTATGGCTACACCTTC.